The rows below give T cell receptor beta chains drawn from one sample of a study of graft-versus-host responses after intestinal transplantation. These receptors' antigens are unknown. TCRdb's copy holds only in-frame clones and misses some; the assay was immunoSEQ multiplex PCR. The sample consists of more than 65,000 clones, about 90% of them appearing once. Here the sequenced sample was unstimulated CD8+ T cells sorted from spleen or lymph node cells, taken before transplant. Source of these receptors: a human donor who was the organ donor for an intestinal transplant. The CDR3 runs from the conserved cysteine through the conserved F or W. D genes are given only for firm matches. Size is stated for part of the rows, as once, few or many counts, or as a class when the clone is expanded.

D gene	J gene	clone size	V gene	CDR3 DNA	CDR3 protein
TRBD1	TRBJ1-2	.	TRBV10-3	TGTGCCATCAGTGACGCGACAGGGAACTATGGCTACACCTTC	CAISDATGNYGYTF
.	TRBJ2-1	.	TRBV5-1	TGCGCCAGCAGCTTCTTGACAGGTGGTGAGCAGTTCTTC	CASSFLTGGEQFF
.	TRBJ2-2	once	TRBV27	TGTGCCAGCAACCCCGCCAGGGTGAATACCGGGGAGCTGTTTTTT	CASNPARVNTGELFF
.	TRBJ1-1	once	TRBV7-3	TGTGCCAGCAGCTTAAGGGGGGGGCACCTGAACACTGAAGCTTTCTTT	CASSLRGGHLNTEAFF
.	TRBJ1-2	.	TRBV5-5	TGTGCCAGCAGCTTGGGGCCAGGGGTTGGTGGCTACACCTTC	CASSLGPGVGGYTF
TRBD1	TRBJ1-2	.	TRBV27	TGTGCCAGCAGGAAGGGGGCTGAGGGCTACACCTTC	CASRKGAEGYTF
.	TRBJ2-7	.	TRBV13	TGTGCCAGCAGCCTTCGGTCGGCCTACGAGCAGTACTTC	CASSLRSAYEQYF
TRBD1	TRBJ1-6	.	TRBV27	TGTGCCAGCAGTCACGGGACAGGGAAGCTCCCCCTCCACTTT	CASSHGTGKLPLHF
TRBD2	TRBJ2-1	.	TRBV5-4	TGTGCCAGCAGCCTGGAAGCGGGGTCCTACAATGAGCAGTTCTTC	CASSLEAGSYNEQFF
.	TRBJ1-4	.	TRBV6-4	TGTGCCAGCAGGAGGTCGGATCCTGCAACTAATGAAAAACTGTTTTTT	CASRRSDPATNEKLFF
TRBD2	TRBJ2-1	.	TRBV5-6	TGTGCCAGCAGCTTGAGGAGCGGGGGGTACAATGAGCAGTTCTTC	CASSLRSGGYNEQFF
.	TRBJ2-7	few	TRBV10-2	TGCGCCAGCAGTGAGGGGTACGGGGATGGCGAGCAGTACTTC	CASSEGYGDGEQYF
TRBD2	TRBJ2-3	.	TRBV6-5	TGTGCCAGCAGTTACCTAGCGGGGGGGCCCTATACGCAGTATTTT	CASSYLAGGPYTQYF
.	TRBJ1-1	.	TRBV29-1	TGCAGCGTGATCGGTGCCGGCAAGAGGTCCGACCGGGGTGAAGCTTTCTTT	CSVIGAGKRSDRGEAFF
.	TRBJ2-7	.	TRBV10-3	TGTGCCATCAGTGACGGCAGGGACAACGAGCAGTACTTC	CAISDGRDNEQYF
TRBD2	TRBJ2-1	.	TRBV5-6	TGTGCCAGCAGCCACGAGTCTAGCGGCTCCTACAATGAGCAGTTCTTC	CASSHESSGSYNEQFF
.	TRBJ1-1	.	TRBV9	TGTGCCAGCAGCCGGGGGGGCACTGAAGCTTTCTTT	CASSRGGTEAFF
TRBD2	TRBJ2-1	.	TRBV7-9	TGTGCCAGCAGCACCCGGACTAGGGATGAGCAGTTCTTC	CASSTRTRDEQFF
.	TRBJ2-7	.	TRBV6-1	TGTGCCAGCAGGGGGCTGGACAGCACCTACGAGCAGTACTTC	CASRGLDSTYEQYF
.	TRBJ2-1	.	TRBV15	TGTGCCACCAGCAGAGAAGGGGGGGGATCCAATGAGCAGTTCTTC	CATSREGGGSNEQFF
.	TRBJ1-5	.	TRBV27	TGTGCCAGCACCTCGGGGGGGTTCGATCAGCCCCAGCATTTT	CASTSGGFDQPQHF
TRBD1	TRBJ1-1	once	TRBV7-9	TGTGCCAGCAGCTCAATTACGGGGGGACAGGGGAACACTGAAGCTTTCTTT	CASSSITGGQGNTEAFF
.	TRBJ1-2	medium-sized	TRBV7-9	TGTGCCAGCAGCTTATTGGTCCGGCAGGGGCATGGCTACACCTTC	CASSLLVRQGHGYTF
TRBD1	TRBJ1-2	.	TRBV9	TGTGCCAGCAGCACCACTATCTCTCCAGGGGGGAATGGCTACACCTTC	CASSTTISPGGNGYTF
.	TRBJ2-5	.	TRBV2	TGTGCCAGCGATACTAGAGGTGTTGGGACCCAGTACTTC	CASDTRGVGTQYF
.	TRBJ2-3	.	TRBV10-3	TGTGCCATCAGTGAGGGGCTTCAATGGGATACGCAGTATTTT	CAISEGLQWDTQYF
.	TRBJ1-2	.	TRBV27	TGTGCCAGCAGTCCCCCCCTCACCTTC	CASSPPLTF
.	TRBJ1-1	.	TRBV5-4	TGTGCCAGCAGCTTGGCCTTTTCAGCGGTGAACACTGAAGCTTTCTTT	CASSLAFSAVNTEAFF
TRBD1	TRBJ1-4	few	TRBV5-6	TGTGCCAGCAGCTCTTTACAGGGGAAACTGTTTTTT	CASSSLQGKLFF
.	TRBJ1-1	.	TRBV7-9	TGTGCCACCAGAGGGGCCATGAACACTGAAGCTTTCTTT	CATRGAMNTEAFF
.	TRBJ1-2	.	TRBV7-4	TGTGCCAGCAGCTTAGAACAGGGCTATGGCTACACCTTC	CASSLEQGYGYTF
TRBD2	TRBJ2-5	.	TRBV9	TGTGCCAGCAGCGTAGAAGCGGGGAGGTCAGAGACCCAGTACTTC	CASSVEAGRSETQYF
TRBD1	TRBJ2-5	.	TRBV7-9	TGTGCCAGCAGCCTTACCGGGACAGGGGGTTCAGAGACCCAGTACTTC	CASSLTGTGGSETQYF
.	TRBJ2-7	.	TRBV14	TGTGCCAGCAGCCAAGAAAACAGGGACTACGAGCAGTACTTC	CASSQENRDYEQYF
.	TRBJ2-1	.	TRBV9	TGTGCCAGCAGCGTAGGTGGGGGGTCATACAATGAGCAGTTCTTC	CASSVGGGSYNEQFF
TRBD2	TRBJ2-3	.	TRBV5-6	TGTGCCAGCAGCACTAGCGGGGGTTTCACAGATACGCAGTATTTT	CASSTSGGFTDTQYF
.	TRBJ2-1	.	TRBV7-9	TGTGCCAGCAGCTTAGGGTCAGGGCAAGATGAGCAGTTCTTC	CASSLGSGQDEQFF
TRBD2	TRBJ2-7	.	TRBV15	TGTGCCACCAGCAGAAGAGCGGGGACCTACTACGAGCAGTACTTC	CATSRRAGTYYEQYF
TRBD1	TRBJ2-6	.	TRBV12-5	TGTGCTAGTGGTTTGGTAATCTCCGGGACAGGGACCGGGGCCAACGTCCTGACTTTC	CASGLVISGTGTGANVLTF
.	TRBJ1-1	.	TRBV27	TGTGCCAGTTCGGGTGGCGTGAACACTGAAGCTTTCTTT	CASSGGVNTEAFF